This paragraph reports one T cell receptor (beta chain). This sample's RNA came from whole unsorted tissue. Newly diagnosed lung cancer patients had thoracic surgery in China, August–late 2014, without prior chemotherapy. This specimen belongs to a study of tumor and adjacent non-tumor tissue in lung cancer. The library came from three nested PCR rounds adapted from ARM-PCR protocols. TCRdb processed the multiplex PCR reads anew with MiXCR; each CDR3 protein has one entry. The sample lists 60,000 to 85,000 distinct CDR3 sequences, roughly 76% seen once, with roughly 15% in the top ten. The junction had 9 bases not matched to a gene; V was cut back by 5 bases and J by 2 bases. The CDR3 extends over 16 amino acids. In germline, CDR1 is MGHRA, CDR2 YSYEKL.

This chain uses TRBV4-1 with TRBJ1-5, with TRBD1 matching over 7 bases. The clonotype originates from a woman between 45 and 65 years old with non-small cell lung cancer. What was sequenced was lung tumor tissue. Here the CDR3 DNA reads TGCGCCAGCAGCGCCCGTCAGGGGGACTGCAATCAGCCCCAGCATTTT. Encoded protein: CASSARQGDCNQPQHF.